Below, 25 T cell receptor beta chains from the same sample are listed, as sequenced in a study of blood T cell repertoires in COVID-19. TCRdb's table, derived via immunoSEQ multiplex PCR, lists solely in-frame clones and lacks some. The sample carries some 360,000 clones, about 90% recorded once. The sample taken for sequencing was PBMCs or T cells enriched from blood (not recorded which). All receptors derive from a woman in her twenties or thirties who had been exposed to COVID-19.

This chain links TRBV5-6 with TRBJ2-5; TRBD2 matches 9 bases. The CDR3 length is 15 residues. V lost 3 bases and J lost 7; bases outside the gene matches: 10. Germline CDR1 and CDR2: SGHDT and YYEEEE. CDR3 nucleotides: TGTGCCAGCAGCTCCCTGGATAGCGGGAGTGTGACCCAGTACTTC. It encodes CASSSLDSGSVTQYF.

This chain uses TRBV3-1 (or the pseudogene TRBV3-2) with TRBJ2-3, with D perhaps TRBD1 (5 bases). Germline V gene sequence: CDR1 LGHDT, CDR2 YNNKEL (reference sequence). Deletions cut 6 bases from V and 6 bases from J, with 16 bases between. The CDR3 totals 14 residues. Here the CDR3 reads CASSPINQGDTQYF. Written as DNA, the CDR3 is TGTGCCAGCAGTCCCATTAACCAGGGCGATACGCAGTATTTT.

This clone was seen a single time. CDR3 sequence: CASSYMTAAYNEQFF. CDR3 in DNA: TGTGCCAGCAGTTATATGACAGCTGCCTACAATGAGCAGTTCTTC. This rearrangement joins TRBV28 to TRBJ2-1; D may be TRBD1 (5 bases). This CDR3 comprises 15 residues. Germline-derived CDR1 and CDR2 are MDHEN and SYDVKM. V lost 4 bases, J lost 2 bases, and 12 bases lay in between.

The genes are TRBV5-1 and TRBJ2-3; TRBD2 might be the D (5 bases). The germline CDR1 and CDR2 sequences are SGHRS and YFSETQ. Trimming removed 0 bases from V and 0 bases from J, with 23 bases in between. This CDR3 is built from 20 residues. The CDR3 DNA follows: TGCGCCAGCAGCTTGGGTTTGTGGCGACGTGCGGGTCGGAGCACAGATACGCAGTATTTT. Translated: CASSLGLWRRAGRSTDTQYF.

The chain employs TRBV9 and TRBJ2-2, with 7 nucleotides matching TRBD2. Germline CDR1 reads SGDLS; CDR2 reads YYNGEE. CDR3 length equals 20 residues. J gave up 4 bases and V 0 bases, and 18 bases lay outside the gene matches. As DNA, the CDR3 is TGTGCCAGCAGCGTAGGCCTAGCGGACCTACTGGTGGGGAGCACCGGGGAGCTGTTTTTT. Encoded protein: CASSVGLADLLVGSTGELFF. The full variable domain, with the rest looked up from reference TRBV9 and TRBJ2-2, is DSGVTQTPKHLITATGQRVTLRCSPRSGDLSVYWYQQSLDQGLQFLIQYYNGEERAKGNILERFSAQQFPDLHSELNLSSLELGDSALYFCASSVGLADLLVGSTGELFFGEGSRLTVL.

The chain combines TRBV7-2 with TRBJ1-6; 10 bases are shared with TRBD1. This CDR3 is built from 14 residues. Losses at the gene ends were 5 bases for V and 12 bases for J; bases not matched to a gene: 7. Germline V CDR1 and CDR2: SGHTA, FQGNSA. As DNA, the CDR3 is TGTGCCAGCAGCACGACAGGGGGCATGGTACCCCTCCACTTT. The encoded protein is CASSTTGGMVPLHF.

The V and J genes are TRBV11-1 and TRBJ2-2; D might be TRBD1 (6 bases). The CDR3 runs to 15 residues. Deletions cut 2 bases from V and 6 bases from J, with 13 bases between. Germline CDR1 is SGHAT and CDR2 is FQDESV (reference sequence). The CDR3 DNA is TGTGCCAGCAGCTTACCCACAGGGAGCTCCGGGGAGCTGTTTTTT. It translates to CASSLPTGSSGELFF.

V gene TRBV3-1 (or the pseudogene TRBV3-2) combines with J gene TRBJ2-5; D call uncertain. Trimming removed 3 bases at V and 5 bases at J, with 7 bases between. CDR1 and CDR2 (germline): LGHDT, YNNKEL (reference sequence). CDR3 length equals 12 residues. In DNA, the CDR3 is TGTGCCAGCAGCCAGGCCGGGGAGACCCAGTACTTC. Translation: CASSQAGETQYF.

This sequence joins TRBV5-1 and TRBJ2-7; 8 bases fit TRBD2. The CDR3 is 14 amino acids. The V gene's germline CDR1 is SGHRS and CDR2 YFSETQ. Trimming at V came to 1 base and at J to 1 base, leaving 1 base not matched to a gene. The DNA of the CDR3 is TGCGCCAGCAGCTTGCAGCGGGAGTCCTACGAGCAGTACTTC. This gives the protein CASSLQRESYEQYF.

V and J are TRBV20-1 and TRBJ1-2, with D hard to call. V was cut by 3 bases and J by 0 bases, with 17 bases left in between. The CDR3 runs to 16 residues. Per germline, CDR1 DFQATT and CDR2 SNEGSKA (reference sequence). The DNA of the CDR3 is TGCAGTGCTAGTGGCGGGAAAGGTAGAGCTAACTATGGCTACACCTTC. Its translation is CSASGGKGRANYGYTF.

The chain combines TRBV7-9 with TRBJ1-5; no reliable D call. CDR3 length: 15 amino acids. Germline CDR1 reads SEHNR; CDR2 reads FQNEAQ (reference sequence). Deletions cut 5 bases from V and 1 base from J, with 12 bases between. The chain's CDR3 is CASSRDIGSNQPQHF. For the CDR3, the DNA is TGTGCCAGCAGCCGCGACATCGGAAGCAATCAGCCCCAGCATTTT.

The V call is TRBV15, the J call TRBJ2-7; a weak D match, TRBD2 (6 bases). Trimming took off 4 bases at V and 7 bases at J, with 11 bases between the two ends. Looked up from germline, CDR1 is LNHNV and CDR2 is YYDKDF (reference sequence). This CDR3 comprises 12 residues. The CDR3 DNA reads TGTGCCACCAGCACTAAGGCGGGGGAGCAGTACTTC. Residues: CATSTKAGEQYF.

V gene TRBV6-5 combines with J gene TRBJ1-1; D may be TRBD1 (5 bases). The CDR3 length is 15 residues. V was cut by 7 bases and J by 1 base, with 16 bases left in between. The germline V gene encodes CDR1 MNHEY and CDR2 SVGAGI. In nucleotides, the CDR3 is TGTGCCAGCAACCGGGAGCCAAGGGGGAACACTGAAGCTTTCTTT. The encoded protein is CASNREPRGNTEAFF.

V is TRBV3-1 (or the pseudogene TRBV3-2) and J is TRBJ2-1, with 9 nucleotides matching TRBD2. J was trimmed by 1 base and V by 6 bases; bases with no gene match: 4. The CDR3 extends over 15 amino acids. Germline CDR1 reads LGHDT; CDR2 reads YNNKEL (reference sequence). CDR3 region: CASSLSGRSYNEQFF. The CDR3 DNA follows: TGTGCCAGCAGTCTCAGCGGGAGGTCCTACAATGAGCAGTTCTTC.

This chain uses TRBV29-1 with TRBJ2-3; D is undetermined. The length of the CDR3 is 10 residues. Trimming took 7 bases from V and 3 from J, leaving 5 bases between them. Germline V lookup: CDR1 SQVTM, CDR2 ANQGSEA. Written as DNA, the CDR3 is TGCAGCGCCGGGACAGATACGCAGTATTTT. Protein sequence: CSAGTDTQYF.

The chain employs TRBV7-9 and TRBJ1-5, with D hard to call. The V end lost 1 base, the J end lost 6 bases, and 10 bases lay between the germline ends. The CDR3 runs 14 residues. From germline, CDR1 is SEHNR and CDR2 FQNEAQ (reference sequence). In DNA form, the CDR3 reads TGTGCCAGCAGCTTAGGAGGGAAGGGTCAGCCCCAGCATTTT. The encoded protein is CASSLGGKGQPQHF.

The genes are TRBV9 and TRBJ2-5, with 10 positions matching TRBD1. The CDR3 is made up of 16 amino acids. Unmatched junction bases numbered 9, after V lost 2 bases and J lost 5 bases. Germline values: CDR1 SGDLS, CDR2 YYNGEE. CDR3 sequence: CASSVMTGGAGETQYF. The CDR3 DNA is TGTGCCAGCAGCGTTATGACAGGGGGCGCAGGGGAGACCCAGTACTTC.

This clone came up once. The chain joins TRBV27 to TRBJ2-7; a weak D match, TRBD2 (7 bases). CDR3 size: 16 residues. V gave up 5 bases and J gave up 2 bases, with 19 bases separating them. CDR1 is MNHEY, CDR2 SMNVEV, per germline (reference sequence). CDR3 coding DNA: TGTGCCAGCAGTCCCTTGGGGGCGGGAGACCCCTACGAGCAGTACTTC. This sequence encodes CASSPLGAGDPYEQYF.

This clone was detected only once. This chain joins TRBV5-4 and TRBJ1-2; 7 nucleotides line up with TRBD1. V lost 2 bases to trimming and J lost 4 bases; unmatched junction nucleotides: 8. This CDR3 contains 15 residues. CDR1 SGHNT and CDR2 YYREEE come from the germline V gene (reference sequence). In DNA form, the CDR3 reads TGTGCCAGCAGCTTTCCAACAGGGGACGGCTATGGCTACACCTTC. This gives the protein CASSFPTGDGYGYTF. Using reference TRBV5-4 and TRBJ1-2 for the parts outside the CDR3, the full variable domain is ETGVTQSPTHLIKTRGQQVTLRCSSQSGHNTVSWYQQALGQGPQFIFQYYREEENGRGNFPPRFSGLQFPNYSSELNVNALELDDSALYLCASSFPTGDGYGYTFGSGTRLTVV.

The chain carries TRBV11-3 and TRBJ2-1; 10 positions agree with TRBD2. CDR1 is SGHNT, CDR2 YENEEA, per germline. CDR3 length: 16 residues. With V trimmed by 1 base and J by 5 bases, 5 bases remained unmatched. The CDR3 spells CASSLGIAGGDNEQFF. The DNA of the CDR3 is TGTGCCAGCAGCTTAGGTATAGCGGGAGGAGACAATGAGCAGTTCTTC.

CDR3 region: CASRHDSTLSYEQYF. The CDR3 coding sequence is TGTGCCAGCAGACACGACAGCACCCTTTCCTACGAGCAGTACTTC. The V gene is TRBV6-5, the J gene TRBJ2-7; D perhaps matches TRBD1 (5 bases). Looked up from germline, CDR1 is MNHEY and CDR2 is SVGAGI. With 6 bases removed from V and 1 base from J, the gap between germline ends came to 16 bases. The CDR3 runs to 15 residues.

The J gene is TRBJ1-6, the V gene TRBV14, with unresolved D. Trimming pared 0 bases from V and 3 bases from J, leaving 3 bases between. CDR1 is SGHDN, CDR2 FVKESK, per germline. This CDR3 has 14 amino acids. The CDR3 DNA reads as TGTGCCAGCAGCCAAGATCACTATAATTCACCCCTCCACTTT. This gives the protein CASSQDHYNSPLHF.

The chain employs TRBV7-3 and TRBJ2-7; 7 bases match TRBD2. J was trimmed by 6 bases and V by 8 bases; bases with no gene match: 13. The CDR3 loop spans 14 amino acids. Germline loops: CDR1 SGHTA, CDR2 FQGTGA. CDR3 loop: CASGTGGRVGEQYF. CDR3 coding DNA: TGTGCCAGCGGCACGGGGGGTAGAGTAGGCGAGCAGTACTTC.

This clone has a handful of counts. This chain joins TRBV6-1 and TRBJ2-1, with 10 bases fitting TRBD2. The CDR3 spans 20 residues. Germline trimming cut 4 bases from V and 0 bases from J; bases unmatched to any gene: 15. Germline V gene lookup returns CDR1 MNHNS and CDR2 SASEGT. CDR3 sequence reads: CASSGKRTSGRQSSYNEQFF. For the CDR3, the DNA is TGTGCCAGCAGTGGTAAGCGGACTAGCGGTCGTCAGAGCTCCTACAATGAGCAGTTCTTC.

Here the CDR3 reads CASSQLGGGAGGVTQYF. The CDR3 DNA reads TGTGCCAGTAGCCAGCTCGGGGGTGGAGCGGGAGGAGTGACCCAGTACTTC. This chain uses TRBV19 with TRBJ2-5, with 9 bases identical to TRBD2. The junction had 18 bases not matched to a gene; V was cut back by 6 bases and J by 7 bases. Germline loops: CDR1 LNHDA, CDR2 SQIVND (reference sequence). The CDR3 sequence is 17 residues long.